This record looks at one T cell receptor beta chain sequence and its context. Original analysis: Estimates of nucleated cell counts were drawn from the amplification of reference gene primers. Produced via immunoSEQ multiplex PCR; TCRdb's table is partial and in-frame only. That table furnishes V, J and clone size, whereas the DNA furnished D and trimming. The table records roughly 300,000 clones, roughly 80% of them present only once. The entry originates in a study of blood T cell repertoires in COVID-19. About the research overall: COVID-19 samples from acute and convalescent phases originated in the United States, Italy and Spain. Sources were T cells, B-cell-depleted T cells, or PBMCs; the material itself was cDNA or gDNA.

Specimen: peripheral blood. This TCR came from a woman aged 45-65 years who had recovered from COVID-19.

The CDR3 loop is CASSELGGGKTYEQYF. CDR3 coding DNA: TGTGCCAGCAGTGAACTTGGGGGAGGGAAGACCTACGAGCAGTACTTC. This chain links TRBV6-1 with TRBJ2-7; 7 bases map to TRBD2. CDR1 MNHNS and CDR2 SASEGT come from the germline V gene. V was clipped by 2 bases and J by 2 bases; unmatched bases: 9. This CDR3 has 16 residues.